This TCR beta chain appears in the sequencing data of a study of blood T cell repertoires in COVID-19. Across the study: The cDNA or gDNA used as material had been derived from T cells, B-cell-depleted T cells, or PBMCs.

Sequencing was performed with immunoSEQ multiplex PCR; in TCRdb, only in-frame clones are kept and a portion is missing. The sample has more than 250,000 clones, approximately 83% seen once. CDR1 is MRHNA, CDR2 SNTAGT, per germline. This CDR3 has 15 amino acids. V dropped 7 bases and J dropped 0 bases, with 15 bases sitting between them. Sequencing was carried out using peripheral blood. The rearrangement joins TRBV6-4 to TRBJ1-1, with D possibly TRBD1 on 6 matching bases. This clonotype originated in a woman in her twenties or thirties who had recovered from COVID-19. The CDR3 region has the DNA TGTGCCAGCATACACAGGGATTTGGTGAACACTGAAGCTTTCTTT. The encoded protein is CASIHRDLVNTEAFF.